This T cell receptor beta chain is from a study of Tregs in tolerant kidney transplant recipients. Study-wide points: Changing PCR primers prevented nucleotide comparison between some patients' samples.

The protocol was immunoSEQ multiplex PCR, while the TCRdb copy is restricted to in-frame clones and leaves out a portion. Seen here are more than 60,000 clones, 85% to 90% observed once, and the top ten hold approximately 0.39%. The CDR3 sequence is 17 residues long. Germline CDR1 and CDR2: LNHNV and YYDKDF (reference sequence). The junction had 6 bases not matched to a gene; V was cut back by 0 bases and J by 7 bases. Details on this clone: Its cognate antigen is unknown.

This sample comprised CD4+ T cells from blood, obtained before the transplant. The sequence was obtained from a human donor who received a combined kidney and bone marrow transplant. V and J are TRBV15 and TRBJ2-1; 13 bases align to TRBD2. CDR3 loop: CATSREQLAGGWNEQFF. The CDR3 nucleotides are TGTGCCACCAGCAGAGAACAACTAGCGGGAGGGTGGAATGAGCAGTTCTTC.